One sample yielded the 3 T cell receptor beta chains listed below, sequenced in a study of T cells after yellow fever vaccination. Using its own MiXCR run on the 5' RACE reads, TCRdb lists one record per CDR3 protein. The sample contains 300,000 or so distinct CDR3 sequences, roughly 13% of which appear only once. The source was CD4+ T cells sorted from PBMCs, collected 45 days after the yellow fever booster vaccination. The receptors originated from a young man who received the YFV17D yellow fever vaccine.

The J gene is TRBJ2-1, the V gene TRBV24-1, with D possibly being TRBD1 (6 bases). The CDR3 extends over 19 amino acids. The V end lost 4 bases, the J end lost 0 bases, and 21 bases lay between the germline ends. Germline CDR1 is KGHDR and CDR2 is SFDVKD. The DNA of the CDR3 is TGTGCCACCAGTGACATACACTTTCAGGGGCCGAGCTCCTACAATGAGCAGTTCTTC. It translates to CATSDIHFQGPSSYNEQFF.

Only a few counts were recorded for this clonotype. V gene TRBV6-1 combines with J gene TRBJ2-7; 12 positions agree with TRBD2. The CDR3 contains 15 residues. Germline loops: CDR1 MNHNS, CDR2 SASEGT. With V trimmed by 6 bases and J by 3 bases, 6 bases remained unmatched. CDR3 residues: CASRSGLAGFYEQYF. As DNA, the CDR3 is TGTGCCAGCAGGTCGGGACTAGCGGGCTTCTACGAGCAGTACTTC.

This clonotype was recorded a few times. V and J are TRBV7-9 and TRBJ2-3; 11 bases map to TRBD2. The V and J ends lost 4 bases and 2 bases, in that order; junction bases with no gene match: 8. This CDR3 has 17 residues. Germline V gene data show CDR1 as SEHNR and CDR2 as FQNEAQ (reference sequence). CDR3 nucleotides: TGTGCCAGCAGCTCTCCGACTAGCGGGGCCACCACAGATACGCAGTATTTT. Amino acids: CASSSPTSGATTDTQYF.